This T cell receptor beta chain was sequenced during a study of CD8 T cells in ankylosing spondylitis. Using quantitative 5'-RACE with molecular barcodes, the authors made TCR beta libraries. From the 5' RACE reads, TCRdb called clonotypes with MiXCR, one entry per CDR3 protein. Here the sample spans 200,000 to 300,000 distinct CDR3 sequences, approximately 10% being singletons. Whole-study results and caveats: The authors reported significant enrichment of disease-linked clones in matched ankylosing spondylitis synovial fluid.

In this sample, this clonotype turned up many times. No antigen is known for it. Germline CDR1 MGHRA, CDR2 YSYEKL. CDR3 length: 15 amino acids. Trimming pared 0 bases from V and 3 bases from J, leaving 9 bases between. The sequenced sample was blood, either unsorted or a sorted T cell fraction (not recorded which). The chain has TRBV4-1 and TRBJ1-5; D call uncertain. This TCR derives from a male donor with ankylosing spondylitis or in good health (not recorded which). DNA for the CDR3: TGCGCCAGCAGCCAAGATCCCAAGATCAATCAGCCCCAGCATTTT. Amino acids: CASSQDPKINQPQHF.